This T cell receptor beta chain came from a study of T cell responses to AZD1222 COVID-19 vaccine. Trimming removed 7 bases from V and 3 bases from J, with 12 bases in between. CDR1 is LGHDT, CDR2 YNNKEL, per germline (reference sequence). The CDR3 sequence is 13 residues long. Clones were sequenced by immunoSEQ multiplex PCR, and TCRdb holds only the in-frame ones, with some missing. The data hold over 100,000 clones, with about 88% observed a single time. The material sequenced was peripheral blood, taken on day 0 of AZD1222 vaccination. This receptor was taken from an adult in good health. V is TRBV3-1 (or the pseudogene TRBV3-2) and J is TRBJ1-1; D not resolved. The CDR3 region is CASTNRAYTEAFF. DNA for the CDR3: TGTGCCAGCACCAACCGGGCGTACACTGAAGCTTTCTTT.